This TCR beta chain was profiled in a study of blood T cell repertoires in COVID-19. The wider study: The United States, Italy and Spain supplied acute and convalescent COVID-19 samples. From T cells, B-cell-depleted T cells, or PBMCs came the material, which was cDNA or gDNA.

With V trimmed by 6 bases and J by 6 bases, 8 bases remained unmatched. This CDR3 is built from 15 residues. Germline loops: CDR1 MNHNY, CDR2 SVGAGI (reference sequence). As processed by the authors: Amplification with reference gene primers provided the estimates of nucleated cell counts. Clones were read by immunoSEQ multiplex PCR, and TCRdb kept only the in-frame ones, dropping some. The DNA was the basis for D and trimming; V, J and clone size are from that table. Here the sample spans 150,000 to 200,000 clones, about 85% being singletons. The clonotype was recovered from a man aged 18 to 30 with acute or convalescent COVID-19. The V gene is TRBV6-6, the J gene TRBJ1-5, with 10 bases aligning to TRBD1. The specimen was peripheral blood. The CDR3 is CASRPDRGRIQPQHF. The DNA of the CDR3 is TGTGCCAGCAGACCCGACAGGGGGCGTATTCAGCCCCAGCATTTT.